A single sample gave rise to the 31 T cell receptor beta chains below, sequenced in a study of blood T cell repertoires in COVID-19. The data were produced by immunoSEQ multiplex PCR, yet TCRdb's version contains in-frame clones alone and is incomplete. The data show 200,000 to 250,000 clones, 80% to 85% seen once. Sequencing used peripheral blood. The origin of the receptors is a woman aged 60-75 years with acute or convalescent COVID-19.

The gene calls are TRBV10-3 and TRBJ1-4, with D possibly TRBD1 on 6 matching bases. Germline CDR1 reads ENHRY; CDR2 reads SYGVKD. The CDR3 contains 14 residues. The V gene lost 6 bases and the J gene lost 4 bases, with 12 bases spanning the gap. The CDR3 DNA reads as TGTGCCATCAGGGAAGGACAGAATAATGAAAAACTGTTTTTT. Translation: CAIREGQNNEKLFF.

This clone has more than one count but fewer than ten. The chain links TRBV19 to TRBJ1-2; D is perhaps TRBD1 (5 bases). Germline V gene sequence: CDR1 LNHDA, CDR2 SQIVND (reference sequence). The CDR3 length is 14 residues. Trimming took 6 bases from V and 3 from J, leaving 14 bases between them. The CDR3 region is CASSLAGVYYGYTF. The CDR3 DNA is TGTGCCAGTAGCCTGGCGGGGGTCTACTATGGCTACACCTTC. The variable domain in full, with the rest retrieved from reference TRBV19 and TRBJ1-2, is DGGITQSPKYLFRKEGQNVTLSCEQNLNHDAMYWYRQDPGQGLRLIYYSQIVNDFQKGDIAEGYSVSREKKESFPLTVTSAQKNPTAFYLCASSLAGVYYGYTFGSGTRLTVV.

This rearrangement joins TRBV30 to TRBJ2-1; D is possibly TRBD2 (5 bases). The CDR3 extends over 11 amino acids. Germline CDR1 and CDR2: GTSNPN and SVGIG (reference sequence). V lost 5 bases to trimming and J lost 5 bases, with 7 bases between them. CDR3 nucleotides: TGTGCCTGGGGACTCCACAATGAGCAGTTCTTC. The encoded protein is CAWGLHNEQFF. The variable domain in full, with the rest retrieved from reference TRBV30 and TRBJ2-1, is SQTIHQWPATLVQPVGSPLSLECTVEGTSNPNLYWYRQAAGRGLQLLFYSVGIGQISSEVPQNLSASRPQDRQFILSSKKLLLSDSGFYLCAWGLHNEQFFGPGTRLTVL.

The CDR3 DNA is TGCGCCAGCAGCTTAGGGACTAGCGAGTACAATGAGCAGTTCTTC. This sequence encodes CASSLGTSEYNEQFF. The V call is TRBV5-1, the J call TRBJ2-1; 10 positions agree with TRBD2. Trimming cost V 2 bases and J 4 bases; bases outside gene matches: 3. CDR1 and CDR2 (germline): SGHRS, YFSETQ. This CDR3 comprises 15 residues.

This chain joins TRBV5-1 and TRBJ1-2; TRBD1 matches 10 bases. Germline CDR1 and CDR2: SGHRS and YFSETQ. With 2 bases clipped from V and 8 bases from J, the junction kept 9 bases outside the gene matches. This CDR3 is built from 15 residues. The CDR3 region is CASSFNAGTGDGYTF. The CDR3 region has the DNA TGCGCCAGCAGCTTTAACGCCGGGACAGGGGACGGCTACACCTTC.

V is TRBV5-1 and J is TRBJ1-1, with TRBD1 matching over 9 bases. CDR3 length equals 15 residues. Trimming at V came to 5 bases and at J to 5 bases, leaving 10 bases not matched to a gene. Germline V gene sequence: CDR1 SGHRS, CDR2 YFSETQ. Written as DNA, the CDR3 is TGCGCCAGCAGAAAAGGGACAGGGTCGATGACTGAAGCTTTCTTT. Protein product: CASRKGTGSMTEAFF.

The CDR3 DNA follows: TGCAGCGTTACTACTAATCCAATCTATGGCTACACCTTC. It encodes CSVTTNPIYGYTF. The chain uses TRBV29-1 and TRBJ1-2; no reliable D call. The CDR3 is 13 amino acids. Trimming took 5 bases from V and 4 from J, leaving 14 bases between them. CDR1 and CDR2 (germline): SQVTM, ANQGSEA.

V gene TRBV3-1 (or the pseudogene TRBV3-2) combines with J gene TRBJ1-2, with 9 bases lining up with TRBD1. J lost 6 bases, V lost 6 bases, and 5 bases had no gene match. Germline-derived CDR1 and CDR2 are LGHDT and YNNKEL (reference sequence). The CDR3 extends over 13 amino acids. CDR3 loop: CASRAQGANGYTF. CDR3 nucleotide sequence: TGTGCCAGCAGGGCACAGGGGGCGAATGGCTACACCTTC.

CDR3 amino acids: CASSMLAGLDLAKNIQYF. The CDR3 coding sequence is TGTGCCAGCAGTATGCTCGCAGGACTCGACCTAGCCAAAAACATTCAGTACTTC. The chain carries TRBV2 and TRBJ2-4; TRBD2 might be the D (5 bases). Trimming took 5 bases from V and 0 from J, leaving 20 bases between them. Germline CDR1 reads SNHLY; CDR2 reads FYNNEI. The CDR3 is 18 amino acids.

This clone was observed a few times. The CDR3 reads CASNYEGGFFGEQFF. DNA of the CDR3: TGTGCCAGCAACTACGAGGGGGGGTTCTTCGGTGAGCAGTTCTTC. This chain joins TRBV2 and TRBJ2-1, with D possibly being TRBD2 (7 bases). The CDR3 covers 15 residues. The germline V gene encodes CDR1 SNHLY and CDR2 FYNNEI. Trimming took off 7 bases at V and 9 bases at J, with 22 bases between the two ends.

The DNA for the CDR3 is TGTGCCAGCAATTCCGCGGACAGGTTGAACTATGGCTACACCTTC. Protein product: CASNSADRLNYGYTF. The J gene is TRBJ1-2, the V gene TRBV6-6; 7 bases agree with TRBD1. Germline-derived CDR1 and CDR2 are MNHNY and SVGAGI (reference sequence). The CDR3 runs to 15 residues. The V and J ends lost 7 bases and 2 bases, in that order; junction bases with no gene match: 10.

The sample holds one count of this clone. The CDR3 DNA follows: TGTGCCAGCAGCGGACAGCTCCAAGAGACCCAGTACTTC. This translates into CASSGQLQETQYF. The genes are TRBV9 and TRBJ2-5, with D tentatively TRBD1 (5 bases). This CDR3 region has 13 residues. Trimming stripped 3 bases from V and 1 base from J, with 7 bases between. CDR1 SGDLS and CDR2 YYNGEE come from the germline V gene.

V gene TRBV7-2 combines with J gene TRBJ2-4, with D perhaps matching TRBD1 (5 bases). Trimming removed 3 bases at V and 9 bases at J, with 15 bases between. The germline gives CDR1 SGHTA, CDR2 FQGNSA. This CDR3 contains 14 residues. CDR3 loop: CASSFQGWSGIQYF. The CDR3 nucleotides read TGTGCCAGCAGCTTCCAGGGTTGGTCTGGCATTCAGTACTTC.

The rearrangement links TRBV6-5 to TRBJ2-4; 8 nucleotides match TRBD1. V was pared by 5 bases and J by 3 bases, with 6 bases of the junction left unmatched. This CDR3 comprises 15 residues. From germline, CDR1 is MNHEY and CDR2 SVGAGI. The CDR3 DNA follows: TGTGCCAGCAGTACCACCGGGACAGGCAAAAACATTCAGTACTTC. Translated, it gives CASSTTGTGKNIQYF.

V usage is TRBV24-1 and J usage is TRBJ2-2, with D perhaps matching TRBD2 (5 bases). The CDR3 spans 14 residues. Trimming cost V 5 bases and J 6 bases, with 12 bases left between them. The germline gives CDR1 KGHDR, CDR2 SFDVKD. The DNA for the CDR3 is TGTGCCACCAGTGGGTACGGGGTCCCCGGGGAGCTGTTTTTT. This translates into CATSGYGVPGELFF.

The chain links TRBV9 to TRBJ1-4; D gene unclear. CDR1 is SGDLS, CDR2 YYNGEE, per germline. The CDR3 has 14 residues. With 3 bases removed from V and 0 bases from J, the gap between germline ends came to 6 bases. The CDR3 region is CASSAVPTNEKLFF. The CDR3 bases are TGTGCCAGCAGCGCAGTTCCAACTAATGAAAAACTGTTTTTT.

The chain combines TRBV5-6 with TRBJ1-2; TRBD1 aligns across 9 bases. This CDR3 is 13 amino acids long. The junction had 6 bases not matched to a gene; V was cut back by 4 bases and J by 8 bases. Germline CDR1 is SGHDT and CDR2 is YYEEEE. CDR3 sequence reads: CASSPRTGEGYTF. CDR3 DNA sequence: TGTGCCAGCAGCCCGAGGACAGGGGAAGGCTACACCTTC.

This chain links TRBV7-3 with TRBJ2-7, with D maybe TRBD1 (5 bases). V dropped 2 bases and J dropped 5 bases, with 10 bases sitting between them. Germline lookup yields CDR1 SGHTA and CDR2 FQGTGA. The CDR3 loop spans 13 amino acids. The CDR3, as DNA: TGTGCCAGCAGCTTATCAGGGATGCACGAGCAGTACTTC. It translates to CASSLSGMHEQYF.

V usage is TRBV28 and J usage is TRBJ2-1; D perhaps matches TRBD2 (7 bases). The CDR3 runs to 16 residues. V was cut by 5 bases and J by 4 bases, with 18 bases left in between. Germline CDR1 is MDHEN and CDR2 is SYDVKM. CDR3 loop: CASSVFRGAGYNEQFF. In DNA form, the CDR3 reads TGTGCCAGCAGTGTCTTCCGGGGGGCTGGGTACAATGAGCAGTTCTTC.

The V call is TRBV5-1, the J call TRBJ2-1; no definite D call. Germline V gives CDR1 SGHRS, CDR2 YFSETQ. V lost 3 bases and J 10 bases, leaving 11 bases between the germline ends. The CDR3 sequence is 12 residues long. Here the CDR3 DNA reads TGCGCCAGCAGCTATGACTCATCGGAGCAGTTCTTC. Amino acids: CASSYDSSEQFF.

The rearrangement links TRBV18 to TRBJ2-2, with D possibly being TRBD2 (6 bases). The CDR3 is 14 residues long. Trimming cost V 6 bases and J 5 bases, with 13 bases left between them. CDR1 and CDR2 from the germline V gene are KGHSH and LQKENI. CDR3: CASSRDSGTGELFF. The CDR3 region has the DNA TGTGCCAGCTCTCGGGACTCGGGGACCGGGGAGCTGTTTTTT.

V and J are TRBV4-2 and TRBJ1-1; maybe TRBD1 (5 bases). Germline values: CDR1 LGHNA, CDR2 YNFKEQ. The CDR3 length is 17 residues. The V and J ends lost 0 bases and 1 base respectively, with 15 bases between them. CDR3 coding DNA: TGTGCCAGCAGCCAAGATCGCGGGGCGGGGGGGAACACTGAAGCTTTCTTT. Residues: CASSQDRGAGGNTEAFF.

This clone was counted a single time. The chain carries TRBV5-1 and TRBJ1-2; 10 bases line up with TRBD1. The CDR3 consists of 13 residues. Per the germline V gene, CDR1 is SGHRS and CDR2 is YFSETQ. The junction had 0 bases not matched to a gene; V was cut back by 3 bases and J by 4 bases. For the CDR3, the DNA is TGCGCCAGCAGCTGGGACAGGGGCTATGGCTACACCTTC. Translation gives CASSWDRGYGYTF.

This chain links TRBV5-1 with TRBJ2-5; D is possibly TRBD1 (6 bases). The CDR3 sequence is 13 residues long. Germline V lookup: CDR1 SGHRS, CDR2 YFSETQ. Deletions cut 0 bases from V and 5 bases from J, with 8 bases between. CDR3 sequence: CASSLGQAETQYF. CDR3 in DNA: TGCGCCAGCAGCTTGGGACAGGCGGAGACCCAGTACTTC.

J is TRBJ1-4 and V is TRBV11-2, with 11 bases that match TRBD1. This CDR3 is built from 15 residues. The V segment lost 5 bases and the J segment 3 bases; nucleotides outside the gene matches: 2. Per the germline V gene, CDR1 is SGHAT and CDR2 is FQNNGV. Here the CDR3 reads CASSGTGGPNEKLFF. DNA of the CDR3: TGTGCCAGCAGCGGGACAGGGGGGCCTAATGAAAAACTGTTTTTT.

The rearrangement joins TRBV7-9 to TRBJ1-2; D might be TRBD1 (5 bases). The CDR3 is 12 residues long. Germline values: CDR1 SEHNR, CDR2 FQNEAQ (reference sequence). Trimming took 11 bases from V and 3 from J, leaving 13 bases between them. CDR3 amino acids: CAAGWGDYGYTF. The CDR3 nucleotides read TGTGCCGCCGGGTGGGGCGACTATGGCTACACCTTC.

The chain employs TRBV5-5 and TRBJ2-6; D is perhaps TRBD1 (5 bases). The CDR3 spans 15 residues. Germline V gene sequence: CDR1 SGHKS, CDR2 YYEKEE (reference sequence). V was clipped by 4 bases and J by 0 bases, with 8 bases between them. CDR3 bases: TGTGCCAGCAGCCCTGACAGCTCTGGGGCCAACGTCCTGACTTTC. Translated, it gives CASSPDSSGANVLTF.

This chain joins TRBV4-2 and TRBJ1-2; the match to TRBD1 covers 9 bases. The V gene end was trimmed by 4 bases and the J gene end by 3 bases; junction bases not matched to a gene: 6. The length of the CDR3 is 15 residues. The germline CDR1 and CDR2 sequences are LGHNA and YNFKEQ. The CDR3 sequence is CASSLNRDRDYGYTF. The CDR3 nucleotides read TGTGCCAGCAGCCTAAACCGGGACAGGGACTATGGCTACACCTTC.

This sequence joins TRBV9 and TRBJ2-3; 10 positions match TRBD2. Germline values: CDR1 SGDLS, CDR2 YYNGEE. V lost 1 base to trimming and J lost 1 base; unmatched junction nucleotides: 12. The CDR3 is 19 amino acids. In DNA, the CDR3 is TGTGCCAGCAGCGTATACGGAACTAGCGGGGTGGGGGGCACAGATACGCAGTATTTT. Protein: CASSVYGTSGVGGTDTQYF. Full variable domain (remainder filled in from reference TRBV9 and TRBJ2-3): DSGVTQTPKHLITATGQRVTLRCSPRSGDLSVYWYQQSLDQGLQFLIQYYNGEERAKGNILERFSAQQFPDLHSELNLSSLELGDSALYFCASSVYGTSGVGGTDTQYFGPGTRLTVL.

The chain joins TRBV6-6 to TRBJ1-3; 7 bases are a match to TRBD1. The length of the CDR3 is 17 residues. Germline V gene lookup returns CDR1 MNHNY and CDR2 SVGAGI (reference sequence). V trimming: 5 bases; J trimming: 0 bases; junction bases outside the gene matches: 10. CDR3 nucleotides: TGTGCCAGCAGTCCAATCACAGGGGACATCTCTGGAAACACCATATATTTT. Its translation: CASSPITGDISGNTIYF.

The V and J genes are TRBV5-1 and TRBJ2-3, with 10 bases aligning to TRBD1. The CDR3 totals 16 residues. Germline CDR1 SGHRS, CDR2 YFSETQ. V lost 2 bases, J lost 3 bases, and 6 bases stayed unmatched. CDR3 bases: TGCGCCAGCAGCTTCACCCCGGGACAGGGGACAGATACGCAGTATTTT. Translation: CASSFTPGQGTDTQYF.